Presented here are 20 T cell receptor beta chains from one specimen sequenced in a study of OX40 agonist ivuxolimab in advanced cancers. Libraries were prepared by immunoSEQ multiplex PCR; TCRdb keeps only in-frame clonotypes and omits some of them. Among around 120,000 clones listed, around 87% were seen once. This material consisted of CD4+ or CD8+ T cells sorted from blood, taken in a trial of the OX40 agonist ivuxolimab. The receptors were gathered from an adult with an advanced solid tumor such as melanoma, head and neck, liver or kidney cancer.

The rearrangement joins TRBV11-2 to TRBJ2-7; TRBD1 matches 7 bases. The CDR3 sequence is 14 residues long. J lost 4 bases, V lost 6 bases, and 9 bases had no gene match. Germline CDR1 and CDR2: SGHAT and FQNNGV. The DNA of the CDR3 is TGTGCCAGCAGACACCCGCGGACAGGTTACGAGCAGTACTTC. Protein sequence: CASRHPRTGYEQYF.

This clone came up once. The gene calls are TRBV12-1 and TRBJ2-1. TRBV12-1 is noted as a pseudogene. The CDR3 consists of 12 residues. CDR3 loop: CASSPGLNEQFF. The DNA of the CDR3 is TGTGCCAGCAGTCCGGGGCTAAATGAGCAGTTCTTC.

The chain is built from TRBV6-1 and TRBJ1-3; no reliable D call. Trimming took off 0 bases at V and 2 bases at J, with 8 bases between the two ends. The germline V gene has CDR1 MNHNS and CDR2 SASEGT. CDR3 length: 15 amino acids. CDR3 amino acids: CASSEAPRAGNTIYF. CDR3 nucleotides: TGTGCCAGCAGTGAAGCGCCAAGGGCTGGAAACACCATATATTTT.

V usage is TRBV7-9 and J usage is TRBJ2-1; D may match TRBD1 or TRBD2 (5 bases each). V was shortened by 1 base and J by 13 bases, with 17 bases between the two germline ends. CDR1 SEHNR and CDR2 FQNEAQ come from the germline V gene (reference sequence). This CDR3 has 14 amino acids. The CDR3 loop is CASSLGLGDPAQFF. In DNA form, the CDR3 reads TGTGCCAGCAGCTTAGGGTTGGGGGACCCGGCCCAGTTCTTC.

This chain's CDR3 is CAWSRSGSGELFF. The CDR3 nucleotides read TGTGCCTGGAGTCGTTCAGGGTCCGGGGAGCTGTTTTTT. The rearrangement links TRBV30 to TRBJ2-2; the D gene is possibly TRBD1 (5 bases). CDR3 length: 13 residues. Germline CDR1 is GTSNPN and CDR2 is SVGIG (reference sequence). Trimming removed 2 bases from V and 6 bases from J, with 10 bases in between.

The rearrangement links TRBV21-1 to TRBJ2-7; the table's D gene call, TRBD2, was not cross checked with the DNA. TRBV21-1 is a pseudogene. This CDR3 has 13 residues. Here the CDR3 DNA reads TGTGCCAGCCTTCTAGACCCTACCTACGAGCAGTACTTC. Its translation is CASLLDPTYEQYF.

The chain joins TRBV7-2 to TRBJ1-2; 7 bases agree with TRBD1. The CDR3 extends over 14 amino acids. J was trimmed by 3 bases and V by 4 bases; bases with no gene match: 5. Germline V gene lookup returns CDR1 SGHTA and CDR2 FQGNSA. CDR3 residues: CASSSDQGDYGYTF. DNA for the CDR3: TGTGCCAGCAGCTCAGATCAGGGGGACTATGGCTACACCTTC.

V is TRBV2 and J is TRBJ1-3, with D tentatively TRBD1 (6 bases). The CDR3 extends over 14 amino acids. In germline, CDR1 is SNHLY, CDR2 FYNNEI. V lost 7 bases and J lost 4, with 14 bases in between. The CDR3: CASTGALRGNTIYF. CDR3 coding DNA: TGTGCCAGCACAGGGGCATTGCGAGGAAACACCATATATTTT.

V gene TRBV27 combines with J gene TRBJ1-3; D is uncertain. The CDR3 is 12 amino acids. V gave up 8 bases and J gave up 0 bases, with 5 bases separating them. Germline V gene data show CDR1 as MNHEY and CDR2 as SMNVEV (reference sequence). In DNA form, the CDR3 reads TGTGCCAGCCGGGCCTCTGGAAACACCATATATTTT. As protein: CASRASGNTIYF.

The CDR3 loop is CASSPGDLGYGYTF. CDR3 DNA: TGTGCCAGCAGTCCAGGGGATTTGGGCTATGGCTACACCTTC. This chain connects TRBV6-5 to TRBJ1-2, with D perhaps TRBD1 (6 bases). Trimming left V 5 bases short and J 4 bases short, with 14 bases between. CDR1 MNHEY and CDR2 SVGAGI come from the germline V gene. The CDR3 consists of 14 residues.

The V and J genes are TRBV28 and TRBJ1-4; 9 nucleotides align to TRBD1. Trimming took 2 bases from V and 7 from J; bases not matched to a gene: 2. The CDR3 has 14 amino acids. Germline V CDR1 and CDR2: MDHEN, SYDVKM. This chain's CDR3 is CASSLRQGGEKLFF. The CDR3 DNA follows: TGTGCCAGCAGTTTAAGACAGGGGGGTGAAAAACTGTTTTTT.

The chain links TRBV5-1 to TRBJ1-6; tentatively, D is TRBD1 (5 bases). V was pared by 0 bases and J by 7 bases, with 14 bases between. This CDR3 is 16 amino acids long. Germline-derived CDR1 and CDR2 are SGHRS and YFSETQ. The CDR3 DNA reads TGCGCCAGCAGCTTGGCCCCAGGGACGGGGAATTCACCCCTCCACTTT. Translating it yields CASSLAPGTGNSPLHF.

The V gene is TRBV28, the J gene TRBJ1-1, with TRBD1 identical over 12 bases. This CDR3 has 17 amino acids. Germline V CDR1 and CDR2: MDHEN, SYDVKM. The trim removed 5 bases at V and 4 bases at J, leaving 11 bases unmatched. In nucleotides, the CDR3 is TGTGCCAGCAGTACCTGGGACAGGGGGCGGGGGGGCACTGAAGCTTTCTTT. Translation gives CASSTWDRGRGGTEAFF. The entire variable domain, with the rest obtained from reference TRBV28 and TRBJ1-1, is as follows: DVKVTQSSRYLVKRTGEKVFLECVQDMDHENMFWYRQDPGLGLRLIYFSYDVKMKEKGDIPEGYSVSREKKERFSLILESASTNQTSMYLCASSTWDRGRGGTEAFFGQGTRLTVV.

Written as DNA, the CDR3 is TGTGCCAGCAGCAGGGCGGGTCAGCCCCAGCATTTT. Residues: CASSRAGQPQHF. V usage is TRBV7-9 and J usage is TRBJ1-5; D uncertain. Germline CDR1 SEHNR, CDR2 FQNEAQ (reference sequence). Trimming stripped 5 bases from V and 6 bases from J, with 8 bases between. This CDR3 comprises 12 residues.

The chain couples TRBV11-2 to TRBJ2-3; D may be TRBD1 (5 bases). Germline V lookup: CDR1 SGHAT, CDR2 FQNNGV. Trimming left V 4 bases short and J 4 bases short, with 15 bases between. The CDR3 is 15 residues long. CDR3 sequence (DNA): TGTGCCAGCAGCTCTGCAGGGATCGCGGCAGATACGCAGTATTTT. Its translation is CASSSAGIAADTQYF.

This rearrangement joins TRBV6-4 to TRBJ2-1; the D gene is possibly TRBD2 (5 bases). Germline V lookup: CDR1 MRHNA, CDR2 SNTAGT. Trimming shortened V by 7 bases and J by 7 bases, and 8 bases separated the two germline ends. This CDR3 is 11 amino acids long. The CDR3 loop reads CASIRGNEQFF. CDR3 bases: TGTGCCAGCATCCGGGGAAATGAGCAGTTCTTC.

The chain has TRBV14 and TRBJ2-7; D perhaps matches TRBD1 (6 bases). The germline CDR1 and CDR2 sequences are SGHDN and FVKESK. This CDR3 region has 16 residues. Trimming pared 0 bases from V and 3 bases from J, leaving 15 bases between. The CDR3 region has the DNA TGTGCCAGCAGCCAAGATGGACAGCCGAGGGACTACGAGCAGTACTTC. Protein: CASSQDGQPRDYEQYF.

This clone was seen only once. The V and J genes are TRBV28 and TRBJ1-3, with D unresolved. This CDR3 spans 13 amino acids. Germline assignment: CDR1 MDHEN and CDR2 SYDVKM. V gave up 6 bases and J gave up 7 bases, with 13 bases separating them. The chain's CDR3 is CASSPSDGNTIYF. CDR3 sequence (DNA): TGTGCCAGCAGCCCCTCAGACGGGAACACCATATATTTT.

This clone was picked up one time. The genes are TRBV28 and TRBJ2-3, with TRBD1 matching over 7 bases. The CDR3 covers 15 residues. The germline CDR1 and CDR2 sequences are MDHEN and SYDVKM. V lost 6 bases, J lost 2 bases, and 8 bases stayed unmatched. The CDR3 DNA reads TGTGCCAGCAGACAAGGGGGCAGGCCCACAGATACGCAGTATTTT. Residues: CASRQGGRPTDTQYF.

The rearrangement uses TRBV18 and TRBJ2-1; 11 bases are a match to TRBD2. CDR1 and CDR2 (germline): KGHSH, LQKENI. This CDR3 comprises 17 residues. With 3 bases clipped from V and 7 bases from J, the junction kept 11 bases outside the gene matches. CDR3 sequence reads: CASSPPSSGGSKNEQFF. The DNA of the CDR3 is TGTGCCAGCTCACCCCCTTCTAGCGGGGGGTCTAAGAATGAGCAGTTCTTC.